The TCR beta chain described here comes from a study of glioma-infiltrating T cells. The overall study: Glioma patients had dexamethasone for six or fewer days before surgery.

This clonotype was found many times. Its cognate antigen is unknown. Broader study findings: Very few CDR3 sequences were shared between tissue and blood.

TCR alpha and beta CDR3 regions were amplified from RNA using iRepertoire nested multiplex PCR. One-step reverse transcription and amplification started from approximately 100-400 ng of tissue mRNA or PBMC total RNA. A single record per CDR3 protein comes from TCRdb applying MiXCR to the multiplex PCR reads. The sample carries more than 350,000 distinct CDR3 sequences, less than 50% recorded once. The CDR3 sequence is 14 residues long. V shed 1 base, J shed 5 bases, and the junction held 6 bases outside the gene matches. Germline V gene sequence: CDR1 DFQATT, CDR2 SNEGSKA (reference sequence). Sequenced input: glioma tissue, nonneoplastic brain tissue, or PBMCs (not recorded which). The chain recombines TRBV20-1 with TRBJ1-1; 8 bases agree with TRBD1. This clonotype was sampled from a human donor with low-grade glioma or glioblastoma, undergoing nonglioma brain surgery, or in good health (not recorded which). CDR3: CSARVVRGRTEAFF. The CDR3 region has the DNA TGCAGTGCTAGAGTTGTCAGGGGGCGAACTGAAGCTTTCTTT.